These 29 T cell receptor beta chains came from one sample sequenced in a study of T-cell reconstitution after alpha-beta-depleted transplantation in children. Unique molecular identifiers were built into the TCRbeta library. TCRdb re-called the PCR reads through MiXCR, storing one row per CDR3 protein. This sample has a few hundred thousand distinct CDR3 sequences; around a tenth occur once, and the top ten carry less than 2.5%. Here the sequenced sample was PBMCs from the stem cell graft donor, taken from the stem cell graft. The receptors were gathered from a human donor who donated a stem cell graft to a child with acute lymphoblastic leukemia.

This clonotype appeared a few times. V usage is TRBV12-3 or TRBV12-4 and J usage is TRBJ2-7; D unclear. CDR3 length: 15 amino acids. Trimming cost V 7 bases and J 3 bases, with 19 bases left between them. The DNA for the CDR3 is TGTGCCAGCAACTACGGACGCCTCCCTTACTACGAGCAGTACTTC. It yields the protein CASNYGRLPYYEQYF.

The rearrangement links TRBV7-9 to TRBJ2-5; D is unresolved. Trimming took off 5 bases at V and 1 base at J, with 14 bases between the two ends. CDR3 length: 15 amino acids. Germline CDR1 is SEHNR and CDR2 is FQNEAQ (reference sequence). CDR3 region: CASSRLFWGQETQYF. The DNA for the CDR3 is TGTGCCAGCAGCCGTCTGTTTTGGGGCCAAGAGACCCAGTACTTC.

The chain carries TRBV4-3 and TRBJ2-6; TRBD2 matches at 7 bases. Germline CDR1 and CDR2: LGHNA and YSLEER. V was clipped by 0 bases and J by 7 bases; unmatched bases: 3. The CDR3 is 15 amino acids. In DNA form, the CDR3 reads TGCGCCAGCAGCCAAGAAGGAGCGGGAGCCAACGTCCTGACTTTC. This sequence encodes CASSQEGAGANVLTF.

For this clonotype: This may be a read error, as it is one base from a much larger clone. The chain has TRBV7-9 and TRBJ1-3; weak D call: TRBD1 (5 bases). Trimming cost V 4 bases and J 5 bases, with 18 bases left between them. The CDR3 is 16 residues long. Germline V lookup: CDR1 SEHNR, CDR2 FQNEAQ (reference sequence). This CDR3 is CASSSHGPGIRNTIYF. The CDR3 DNA reads as TGTGCCAGCAGCTCGCACGGGCCAGGGATACGAAACACCATATATTTT.

The gene calls are TRBV4-2 and TRBJ2-5; D may match TRBD1 or TRBD2 (5 bases each). V was trimmed by 1 base and J by 4 bases, leaving 10 bases between them. CDR3 length equals 14 residues. Germline CDR1 reads LGHNA; CDR2 reads YNFKEQ. The CDR3 spells CASSQGGIRETQYF. CDR3 DNA: TGTGCCAGCAGCCAAGGGGGGATTCGAGAGACCCAGTACTTC.

This clonotype was observed at least ten times. The V and J genes are TRBV4-2 and TRBJ2-1; 8 positions agree with TRBD2. The CDR3 length is 15 residues. V gave up 1 base and J gave up 4 bases; unmatched junction bases: 3. Germline lookup yields CDR1 LGHNA and CDR2 YNFKEQ. The CDR3: CASSQAREGYNEQFF. DNA of the CDR3: TGTGCCAGCAGCCAAGCTCGGGAGGGTTACAATGAGCAGTTCTTC.

This clonotype was seen a few times. CDR3 DNA sequence: TGTGCCAGCAGTTTATCTCTAGCGGGGGGCTACGAGCAGTACTTC. It translates to CASSLSLAGGYEQYF. The rearrangement uses TRBV27 and TRBJ2-7; 11 bases map to TRBD2. Trimming at V came to 0 bases and at J to 3 bases, leaving 1 base not matched to a gene. This CDR3 comprises 15 residues. In germline, CDR1 is MNHEY, CDR2 SMNVEV (reference sequence).

V is TRBV20-1 and J is TRBJ1-5; D not resolved. CDR1 is DFQATT and CDR2 is SNEGSKA in the germline V gene (reference sequence). Trimming took 6 bases from V and 1 from J, leaving 10 bases between them. The CDR3 runs 13 residues. CDR3 DNA sequence: TGCAGTGCAGCTTCGGGCAGCAATCAGCCCCAGCATTTT. It translates to CSAASGSNQPQHF.

The V call is TRBV12-3 or TRBV12-4, the J call TRBJ2-3, with D possibly matching TRBD1 (5 bases). The CDR3 spans 18 residues. The ends were cut back, 2 bases at V and 0 bases at J, with 18 bases in the middle. Written as DNA, the CDR3 is TGTGCCAGCAGTTTACAACTGGGGCCCTCACCTAGCACAGATACGCAGTATTTT. This encodes CASSLQLGPSPSTDTQYF.

The chain joins TRBV20-1 to TRBJ2-5; 7 bases are a match to TRBD2. V shed 0 bases, J shed 0 bases, and the junction held 10 bases outside the gene matches. This CDR3 region has 17 residues. Germline CDR1 and CDR2: DFQATT and SNEGSKA (reference sequence). CDR3 DNA: TGCAGTGCTAGAGATATTTACAGCGGGACGTACCAAGAGACCCAGTACTTC. The encoded protein is CSARDIYSGTYQETQYF.

J is TRBJ2-2 and V is TRBV6-5, with 10 bases fitting TRBD2. The ends lost 1 base at V and 3 bases at J; junction bases unmatched: 2. There are 16 residues in the CDR3. Germline CDR1 is MNHEY and CDR2 is SVGAGI. The chain's CDR3 is CASSYWLAGDTGELFF. The CDR3 DNA reads TGTGCCAGCAGTTACTGGCTAGCGGGAGACACCGGGGAGCTGTTTTTT.

This clonotype was seen more than once but under ten times. The chain is built from TRBV7-3 and TRBJ1-5; TRBD1 aligns across 10 bases. V shed 0 bases, J shed 4 bases, and the junction held 9 bases outside the gene matches. The CDR3 contains 18 residues. Germline CDR1 is SGHTA and CDR2 is FQGTGA. Written as DNA, the CDR3 is TGTGCCAGCAGCTTAACGACTACCGGGACAGGGGATAATCAGCCCCAGCATTTT. It is translated as CASSLTTTGTGDNQPQHF.

The chain recombines TRBV20-1 with TRBJ2-4; D is perhaps TRBD2 (5 bases). V was shortened by 1 base and J by 0 bases, with 25 bases between the two germline ends. Germline CDR1 DFQATT, CDR2 SNEGSKA (reference sequence). This CDR3 region has 20 residues. This CDR3 is CSARVTGYALNQLAKNIQYF. The CDR3 nucleotides read TGCAGTGCTAGAGTAACGGGGTATGCCCTCAATCAGCTAGCCAAAAACATTCAGTACTTC.

In its sample, this clonotype was seen many times. This chain joins TRBV29-1 and TRBJ1-1; D perhaps matches TRBD1 (6 bases). V lost 6 bases and J 1 base, leaving 12 bases between the germline ends. This CDR3 is 13 amino acids long. From germline, CDR1 is SQVTM and CDR2 ANQGSEA. The CDR3 region has the DNA TGCAGCGTACCAACAGGGCGGAACACTGAAGCTTTCTTT. This sequence encodes CSVPTGRNTEAFF.

This clonotype was counted ten times or more. The rearrangement uses TRBV5-1 and TRBJ1-5; D remains unclear. The V gene's germline CDR1 is SGHRS and CDR2 YFSETQ. V lost 0 bases and J 6 bases, leaving 10 bases between the germline ends. The CDR3 extends over 14 amino acids. The DNA of the CDR3 is TGCGCCAGCAGCTTGGATGCAGGAGGTCAGCCCCAGCATTTT. Translation gives CASSLDAGGQPQHF.

This clonotype was detected a few times. The genes are TRBV6-5 and TRBJ2-7, with 10 bases matching TRBD2. The germline V gene has CDR1 MNHEY and CDR2 SVGAGI. The J segment lost 3 bases and the V segment lost 0 bases, leaving 5 bases of the junction unmatched. CDR3 size: 16 residues. The CDR3 is CASSYSILAGDYEQYF. CDR3 nucleotide sequence: TGTGCCAGCAGTTACTCGATCCTAGCGGGAGACTACGAGCAGTACTTC.

V gene TRBV28 combines with J gene TRBJ2-7, with D unclear. Per the germline V gene, CDR1 is MDHEN and CDR2 is SYDVKM. The CDR3 is 16 residues long. V lost 1 base to trimming and J lost 3 bases, with 16 bases between them. In nucleotides, the CDR3 is TGTGCCAGCAGTTTATCTCCCCAGTACGTAAACTACGAGCAGTACTTC. Translation: CASSLSPQYVNYEQYF.

This chain joins TRBV27 and TRBJ2-2; D gene ambiguous. The CDR3 loop spans 13 amino acids. Trimming removed 3 bases from V and 6 bases from J, with 8 bases in between. CDR1 is MNHEY and CDR2 is SMNVEV in the germline V gene (reference sequence). The CDR3 DNA reads TGTGCCAGCAGTTTTATTCCCCCCGGGGAGCTGTTTTTT. The encoded protein is CASSFIPPGELFF.

This clonotype appeared a few times. The gene calls are TRBV2 and TRBJ1-1; TRBD1 might be the D (6 bases). The V end was cut by 8 bases, the J end by 7 bases, with 14 bases between. The germline CDR1 and CDR2 sequences are SNHLY and FYNNEI. CDR3 length equals 12 residues. The CDR3 here is CASLQGSGEAFF. The CDR3 DNA is TGTGCCAGCTTACAGGGTTCCGGTGAAGCTTTCTTT.

This clonotype was counted many times. The genes are TRBV12-3 or TRBV12-4 and TRBJ2-1, with 7 nucleotides matching TRBD1. This CDR3 has 12 residues. The trim removed 5 bases at V and 12 bases at J, leaving 7 bases unmatched. The CDR3 DNA is TGTGCCAGCAGTAGACAGGGATCGGGGCAGTTCTTC. It yields the protein CASSRQGSGQFF.

This clonotype was seen at least ten times. The chain is built from TRBV5-6 and TRBJ2-2; unclear D gene. Germline V gene lookup returns CDR1 SGHDT and CDR2 YYEEEE. The CDR3 covers 12 residues. Deletions cut 0 bases from V and 4 bases from J, with 1 base between. CDR3 amino acids: CASSLATGELFF. CDR3 DNA: TGTGCCAGCAGCTTGGCCACCGGGGAGCTGTTTTTT.

As DNA, the CDR3 is TGTGCCAGCAGTCAGACGACAGGGAGTAGCAATCAGCCCCAGCATTTT. As protein: CASSQTTGSSNQPQHF. This rearrangement joins TRBV7-9 to TRBJ1-5, with 7 bases matching TRBD1. V trimming: 6 bases; J trimming: 0 bases; junction bases outside the gene matches: 8. The V gene's germline CDR1 is SEHNR and CDR2 FQNEAQ (reference sequence). The CDR3 spans 16 residues.

The table lists this clonotype with a few counts. The chain combines TRBV7-9 with TRBJ2-3; no reliable D call. Trimming stripped 1 base from V and 0 bases from J, with 14 bases between. CDR3 length: 17 residues. Germline V gene lookup returns CDR1 SEHNR and CDR2 FQNEAQ (reference sequence). DNA for the CDR3: TGTGCCAGCAGCTTAGGGTTCCCGTCCACTAGCACAGATACGCAGTATTTT. Translating gives CASSLGFPSTSTDTQYF.

This chain uses TRBV12-3 or TRBV12-4 with TRBJ2-7, with D unclear. The CDR3 is made up of 13 amino acids. Trimming removed 3 bases at V and 0 bases at J, with 6 bases between. The CDR3 sequence: CASSLHGSYEQYF. CDR3 nucleotides: TGTGCCAGCAGTTTGCACGGCTCCTACGAGCAGTACTTC.

This clonotype occurred a few times. The chain carries TRBV5-1 and TRBJ2-1, with a weak D call TRBD2 (6 bases). Per the germline V gene, CDR1 is SGHRS and CDR2 is YFSETQ. Trimming left V 1 base short and J 3 bases short, with 11 bases between. The CDR3 extends over 15 amino acids. The CDR3 nucleotides read TGCGCCAGCAGCTTGAGGGGACTCCTCTACAATGAGCAGTTCTTC. It yields the protein CASSLRGLLYNEQFF.

This clonotype was seen ten or more times. This rearrangement joins TRBV7-2 to TRBJ1-1; TRBD1 is a possible D gene (6 bases). The CDR3 extends over 14 amino acids. The V gene's germline CDR1 is SGHTA and CDR2 FQGNSA. Trimming left V 1 base short and J 5 bases short, with 11 bases between. The DNA of the CDR3 is TGTGCCAGCAGCTTAGTGGGGAGGGGGACTGAAGCTTTCTTT. Translated, it gives CASSLVGRGTEAFF.

The gene calls are TRBV27 and TRBJ2-3; 15 bases agree with TRBD2. Germline assignment: CDR1 MNHEY and CDR2 SMNVEV (reference sequence). The CDR3 sequence is 16 residues long. V trimming: 3 bases; J trimming: 6 bases; junction bases outside the gene matches: 4. CDR3 sequence (DNA): TGTGCCAGCAGTTTCAGGACTAGCGGGAGGGCCGATACGCAGTATTTT. Translation gives CASSFRTSGRADTQYF.

The chain recombines TRBV18 with TRBJ2-1; D gene unclear. Germline CDR1 KGHSH, CDR2 LQKENI. Trimming took off 4 bases at V and 5 bases at J, with 18 bases between the two ends. The CDR3 covers 16 residues. CDR3 sequence (DNA): TGTGCCAGCTCACAGTTTGGTCCTGGTGCGGACAATGAGCAGTTCTTC. Translated, it gives CASSQFGPGADNEQFF. Supplemented by reference TRBV18 and TRBJ2-1, the full variable domain reads NAGVMQNPRHLVRRRGQEARLRCSPMKGHSHVYWYRQLPEEGLKFMVYLQKENIIDESGMPKERFSAEFPKEGPSILRIQQVVRGDSAAYFCASSQFGPGADNEQFFGPGTRLTVL.

The rearrangement links TRBV5-1 to TRBJ1-1, with D perhaps TRBD1 (6 bases). CDR3 length: 14 amino acids. Germline CDR1 is SGHRS and CDR2 is YFSETQ. V gave up 0 bases and J gave up 3 bases, with 9 bases separating them. DNA of the CDR3: TGCGCCAGCAGCTTGGAAGGGGGGGACACTGAAGCTTTCTTT. It is translated as CASSLEGGDTEAFF.